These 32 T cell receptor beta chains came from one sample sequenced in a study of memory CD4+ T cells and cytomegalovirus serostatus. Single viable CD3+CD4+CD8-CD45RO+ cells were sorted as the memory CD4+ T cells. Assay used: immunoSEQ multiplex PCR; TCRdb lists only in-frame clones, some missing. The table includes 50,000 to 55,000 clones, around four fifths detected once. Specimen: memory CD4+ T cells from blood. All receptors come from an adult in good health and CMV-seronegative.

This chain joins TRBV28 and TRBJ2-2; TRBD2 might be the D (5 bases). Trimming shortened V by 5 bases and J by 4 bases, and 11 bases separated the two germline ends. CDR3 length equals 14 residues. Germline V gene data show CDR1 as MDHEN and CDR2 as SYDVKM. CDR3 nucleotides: TGTGCCAGCAGTCCCCCTCGGGGCACCGGGGAGCTGTTTTTT. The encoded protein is CASSPPRGTGELFF.

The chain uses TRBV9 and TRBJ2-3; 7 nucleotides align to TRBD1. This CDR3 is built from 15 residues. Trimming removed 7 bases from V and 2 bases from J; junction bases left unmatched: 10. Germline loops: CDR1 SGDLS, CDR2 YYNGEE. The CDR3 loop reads CASGDSVLNTDTQYF. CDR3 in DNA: TGTGCCAGCGGGGACAGTGTTCTTAACACAGATACGCAGTATTTT.

The CDR3 protein is CASTWGLTEAGELFF. The CDR3 bases are TGTGCCAGCACCTGGGGACTCACAGAGGCCGGGGAGCTGTTTTTT. The chain has TRBV2 and TRBJ2-2, with D maybe TRBD2 (6 bases). Germline CDR1 is SNHLY and CDR2 is FYNNEI. The CDR3 length is 15 residues. With 7 bases removed from V and 6 bases from J, the gap between germline ends came to 18 bases.

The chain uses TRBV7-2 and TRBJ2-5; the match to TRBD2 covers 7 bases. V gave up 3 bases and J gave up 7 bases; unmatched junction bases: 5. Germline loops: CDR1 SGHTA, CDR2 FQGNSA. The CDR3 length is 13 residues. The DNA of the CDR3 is TGTGCCAGCAGCTTCGGGGGGACCGGGACCCAGTACTTC. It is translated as CASSFGGTGTQYF.

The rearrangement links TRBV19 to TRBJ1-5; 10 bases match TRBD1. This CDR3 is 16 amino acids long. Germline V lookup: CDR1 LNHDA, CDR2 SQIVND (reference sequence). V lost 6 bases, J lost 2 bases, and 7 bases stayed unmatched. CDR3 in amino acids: CASSKTGGSGNQPQHF. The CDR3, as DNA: TGTGCCAGTAGCAAGACAGGGGGCTCTGGCAATCAGCCCCAGCATTTT.

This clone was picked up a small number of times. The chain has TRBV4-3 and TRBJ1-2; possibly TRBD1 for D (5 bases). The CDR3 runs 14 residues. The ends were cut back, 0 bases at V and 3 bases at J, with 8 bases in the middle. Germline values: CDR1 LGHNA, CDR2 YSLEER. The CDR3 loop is CASSQDGGYYGYTF. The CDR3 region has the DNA TGCGCCAGCAGCCAAGATGGGGGATACTATGGCTACACCTTC.

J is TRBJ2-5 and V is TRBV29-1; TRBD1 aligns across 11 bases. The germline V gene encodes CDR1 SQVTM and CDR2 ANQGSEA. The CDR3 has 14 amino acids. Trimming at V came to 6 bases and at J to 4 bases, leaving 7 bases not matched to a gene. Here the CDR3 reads CSVAGQGVSETQYF. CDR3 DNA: TGCAGCGTGGCGGGACAGGGGGTTTCAGAGACCCAGTACTTC. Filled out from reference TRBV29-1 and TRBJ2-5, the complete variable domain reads SAVISQKPSRDICQRGTSLTIQCQVDSQVTMMFWYRQQPGQSLTLIATANQGSEATYESGFVIDKFPISRPNLTFSTLTVSNMSPEDSSIYLCSVAGQGVSETQYFGPGTRLLVL.

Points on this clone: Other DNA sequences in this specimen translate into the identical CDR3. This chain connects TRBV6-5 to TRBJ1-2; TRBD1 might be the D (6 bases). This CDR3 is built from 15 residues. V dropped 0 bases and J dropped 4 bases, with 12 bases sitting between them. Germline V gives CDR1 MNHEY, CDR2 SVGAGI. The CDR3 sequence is CASSYSRQGPYGYTF. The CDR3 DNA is TGTGCCAGCAGTTACTCGAGGCAGGGGCCCTATGGCTACACCTTC.

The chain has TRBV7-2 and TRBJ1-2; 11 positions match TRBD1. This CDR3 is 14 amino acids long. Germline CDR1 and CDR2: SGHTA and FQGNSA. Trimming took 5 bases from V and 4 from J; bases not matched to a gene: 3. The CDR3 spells CASSHGQGAYGYTF. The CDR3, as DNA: TGTGCCAGCAGCCACGGACAGGGGGCCTATGGCTACACCTTC.

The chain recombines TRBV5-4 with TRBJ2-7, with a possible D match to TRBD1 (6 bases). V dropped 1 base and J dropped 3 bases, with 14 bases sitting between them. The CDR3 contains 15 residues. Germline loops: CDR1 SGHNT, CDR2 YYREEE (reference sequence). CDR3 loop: CASSLRGQGHYEQYF. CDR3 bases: TGTGCCAGCAGCTTGAGAGGGCAGGGGCACTACGAGCAGTACTTC.

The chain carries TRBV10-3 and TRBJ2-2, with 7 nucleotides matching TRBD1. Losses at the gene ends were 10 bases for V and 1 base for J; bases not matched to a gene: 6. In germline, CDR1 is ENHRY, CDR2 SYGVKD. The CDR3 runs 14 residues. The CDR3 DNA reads TGTGCCACCAAACAGGGGTTGAACACCGGGGAGCTGTTTTTT. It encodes CATKQGLNTGELFF.

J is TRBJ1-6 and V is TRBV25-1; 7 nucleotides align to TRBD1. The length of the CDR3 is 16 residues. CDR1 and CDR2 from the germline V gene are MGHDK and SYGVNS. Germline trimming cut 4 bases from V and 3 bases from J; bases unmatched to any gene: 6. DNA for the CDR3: TGTGCCAGCAGTGGAGGACAGGCCCACTATAATTCACCCCTCCACTTT. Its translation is CASSGGQAHYNSPLHF.

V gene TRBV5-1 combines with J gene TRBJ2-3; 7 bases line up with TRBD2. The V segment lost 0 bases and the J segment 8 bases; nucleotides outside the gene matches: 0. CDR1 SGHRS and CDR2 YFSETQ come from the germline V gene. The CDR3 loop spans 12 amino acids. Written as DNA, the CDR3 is TGCGCCAGCAGCTTGGGGGGGGGTACGCAGTATTTT. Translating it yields CASSLGGGTQYF. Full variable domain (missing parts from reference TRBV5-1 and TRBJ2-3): KAGVTQTPRYLIKTRGQQVTLSCSPISGHRSVSWYQQTPGQGLQFLFEYFSETQRNKGNFPGRFSGRQFSNSRSEMNVSTLELGDSALYLCASSLGGGTQYFGPGTRLTVL.

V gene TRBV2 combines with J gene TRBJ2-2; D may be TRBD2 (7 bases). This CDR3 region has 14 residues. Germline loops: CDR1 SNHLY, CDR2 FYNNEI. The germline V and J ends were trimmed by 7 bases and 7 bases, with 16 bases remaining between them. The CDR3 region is CASKVGGPIGELFF. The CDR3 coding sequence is TGTGCCAGCAAGGTGGGGGGGCCAATCGGGGAGCTGTTTTTT.

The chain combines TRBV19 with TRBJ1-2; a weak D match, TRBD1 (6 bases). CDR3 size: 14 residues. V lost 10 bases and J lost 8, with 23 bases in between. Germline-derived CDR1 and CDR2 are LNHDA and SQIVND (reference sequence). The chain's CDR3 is CATSIAGQSLGYTF. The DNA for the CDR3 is TGTGCCACGTCGATAGCGGGACAAAGTTTGGGCTACACCTTC.

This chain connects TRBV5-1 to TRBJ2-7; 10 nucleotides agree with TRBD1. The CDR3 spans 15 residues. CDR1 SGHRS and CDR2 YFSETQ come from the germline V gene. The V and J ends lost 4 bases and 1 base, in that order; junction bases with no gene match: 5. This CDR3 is CASSPPGQGSYEQYF. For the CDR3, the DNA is TGCGCCAGCAGCCCACCGGGACAGGGGTCCTACGAGCAGTACTTC. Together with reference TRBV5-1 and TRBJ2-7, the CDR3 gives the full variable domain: KAGVTQTPRYLIKTRGQQVTLSCSPISGHRSVSWYQQTPGQGLQFLFEYFSETQRNKGNFPGRFSGRQFSNSRSEMNVSTLELGDSALYLCASSPPGQGSYEQYFGPGTRLTVT.

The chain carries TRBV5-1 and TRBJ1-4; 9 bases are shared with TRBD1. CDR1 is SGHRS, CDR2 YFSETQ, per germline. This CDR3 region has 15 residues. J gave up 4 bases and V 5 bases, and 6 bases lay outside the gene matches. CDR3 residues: CASSYGTGINEKLFF. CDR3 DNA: TGCGCCAGCAGTTACGGGACAGGGATTAATGAAAAACTGTTTTTT.

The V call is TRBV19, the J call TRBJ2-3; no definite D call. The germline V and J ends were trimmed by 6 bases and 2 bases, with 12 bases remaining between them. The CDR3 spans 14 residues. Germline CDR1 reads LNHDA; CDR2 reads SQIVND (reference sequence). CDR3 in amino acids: CASSLQWSTDTQYF. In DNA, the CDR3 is TGTGCCAGTAGCTTACAGTGGTCCACAGATACGCAGTATTTT.

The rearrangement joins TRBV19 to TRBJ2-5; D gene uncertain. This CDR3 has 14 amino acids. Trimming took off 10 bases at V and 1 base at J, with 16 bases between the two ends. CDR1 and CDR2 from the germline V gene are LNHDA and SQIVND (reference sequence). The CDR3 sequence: CATKPQLGQETQYF. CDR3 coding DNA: TGTGCCACCAAACCCCAACTGGGCCAAGAGACCCAGTACTTC.

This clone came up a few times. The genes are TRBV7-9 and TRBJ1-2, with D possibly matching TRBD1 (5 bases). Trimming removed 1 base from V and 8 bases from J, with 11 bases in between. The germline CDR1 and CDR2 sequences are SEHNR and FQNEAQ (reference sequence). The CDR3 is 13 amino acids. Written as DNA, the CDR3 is TGTGCCAGCAGCTTAGGGGGCCATGGGGGCTACACCTTC. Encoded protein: CASSLGGHGGYTF.

The CDR3 protein is CASRDSLNYGYTF. The CDR3 DNA reads TGTGCCAGCAGGGACAGTTTAAACTATGGCTACACCTTC. The V and J genes are TRBV28 and TRBJ1-2, with a weak D call TRBD1 (6 bases). Trimming took 6 bases from V and 2 from J, leaving 10 bases between them. Germline CDR1 MDHEN, CDR2 SYDVKM. This CDR3 has 13 residues.

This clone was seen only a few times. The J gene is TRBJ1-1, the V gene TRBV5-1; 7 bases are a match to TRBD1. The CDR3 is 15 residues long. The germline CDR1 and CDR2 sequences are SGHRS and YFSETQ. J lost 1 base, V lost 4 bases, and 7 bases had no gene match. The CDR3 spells CASSREQGKNTEAFF. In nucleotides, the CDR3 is TGCGCCAGCAGCCGAGAACAGGGGAAGAACACTGAAGCTTTCTTT.

The CDR3, as DNA: TGTGCCAGCAGTATGGGCCCAGACTATGGCTACACCTTC. Protein product: CASSMGPDYGYTF. This rearrangement joins TRBV2 to TRBJ1-2; the D is unclear. The germline V and J ends were trimmed by 5 bases and 3 bases, with 10 bases remaining between them. This CDR3 contains 13 residues. CDR1 is SNHLY, CDR2 FYNNEI, per germline. Based on the CDR3 plus reference TRBV2 and TRBJ1-2, the full variable domain is EPEVTQTPSHQVTQMGQEVILRCVPISNHLYFYWYRQILGQKVEFLVSFYNNEISEKSEIFDDQFSVERPDGSNFTLKIRSTKLEDSAMYFCASSMGPDYGYTFGSGTRLTVV.

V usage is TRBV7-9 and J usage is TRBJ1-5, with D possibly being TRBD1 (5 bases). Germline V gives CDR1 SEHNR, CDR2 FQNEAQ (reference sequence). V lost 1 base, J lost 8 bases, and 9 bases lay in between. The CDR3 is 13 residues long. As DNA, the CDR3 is TGTGCCAGCAGCTTAGTCTTAGGGGAGCCCCAGCATTTT. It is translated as CASSLVLGEPQHF.

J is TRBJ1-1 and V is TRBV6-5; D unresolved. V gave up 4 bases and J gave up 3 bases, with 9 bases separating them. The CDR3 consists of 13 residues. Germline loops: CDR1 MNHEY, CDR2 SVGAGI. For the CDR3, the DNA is TGTGCCAGCAGTTGGGCCTTGGACACTGAAGCTTTCTTT. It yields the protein CASSWALDTEAFF.

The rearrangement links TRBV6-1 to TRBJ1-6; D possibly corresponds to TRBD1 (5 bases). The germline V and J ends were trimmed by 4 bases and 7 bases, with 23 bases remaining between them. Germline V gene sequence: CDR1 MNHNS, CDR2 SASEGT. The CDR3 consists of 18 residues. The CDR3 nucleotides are TGTGCCAGCAGTGCATTTCGCCCAGGGAGAGTAGGGAATTCACCCCTCCACTTT. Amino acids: CASSAFRPGRVGNSPLHF.

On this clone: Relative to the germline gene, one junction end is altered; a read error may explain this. The chain's CDR3 is CASIRRTGAYDEQFF. DNA of the CDR3: TGTGCCAGCATCAGAAGGACGGGGGCCTACGATGAGCAGTTCTTC. This rearrangement joins TRBV6-5 to TRBJ2-1; D is possibly TRBD1 or TRBD2 (6 bases each). This CDR3 region has 15 residues. Germline V gene sequence: CDR1 MNHEY, CDR2 SVGAGI.

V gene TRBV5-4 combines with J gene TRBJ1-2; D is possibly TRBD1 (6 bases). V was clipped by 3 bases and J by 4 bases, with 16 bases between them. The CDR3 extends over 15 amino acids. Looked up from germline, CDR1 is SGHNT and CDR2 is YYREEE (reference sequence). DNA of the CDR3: TGTGCCAGCAGCTCCCCCTCGTCCAGGGGCTATGGCTACACCTTC. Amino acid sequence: CASSSPSSRGYGYTF.

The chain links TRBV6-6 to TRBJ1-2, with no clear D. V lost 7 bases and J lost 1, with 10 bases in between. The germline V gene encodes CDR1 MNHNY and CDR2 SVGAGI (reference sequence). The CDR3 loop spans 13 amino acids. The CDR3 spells CASTPDDNYGYTF. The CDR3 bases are TGTGCCAGCACCCCGGACGATAACTATGGCTACACCTTC.

In nucleotides, the CDR3 is TGTGCCAGCAGCTCTCGGACAGGGGGGACTGAAGCTTTCTTT. Its protein product is CASSSRTGGTEAFF. This sequence joins TRBV7-2 and TRBJ1-1, with 10 bases fitting TRBD1. The CDR3 has 14 amino acids. Per the germline V gene, CDR1 is SGHTA and CDR2 is FQGNSA. V trimming: 4 bases; J trimming: 5 bases; junction bases outside the gene matches: 4.

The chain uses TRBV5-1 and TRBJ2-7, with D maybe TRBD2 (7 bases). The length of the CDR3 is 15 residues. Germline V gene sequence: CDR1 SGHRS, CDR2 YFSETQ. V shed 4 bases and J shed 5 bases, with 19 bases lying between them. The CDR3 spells CASSKYGGLVNEQYF. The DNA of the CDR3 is TGCGCCAGCAGCAAATACGGGGGGCTAGTCAACGAGCAGTACTTC.

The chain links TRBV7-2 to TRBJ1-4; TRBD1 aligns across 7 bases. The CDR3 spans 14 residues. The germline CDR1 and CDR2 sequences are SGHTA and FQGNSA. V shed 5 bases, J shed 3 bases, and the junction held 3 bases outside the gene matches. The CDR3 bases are TGTGCCAGCAGCCCAGGGGGATCTAATGAAAAACTGTTTTTT. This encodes CASSPGGSNEKLFF.